The 7 T cell receptor beta chains reported below all come from one sample, sequenced in a study of T cells in pancreatic ductal adenocarcinoma. No neoadjuvant therapy was given to the selected pancreatic ductal adenocarcinoma patients before their surgery. Some clones are missing from TCRdb's copy, which holds only in-frame ones; the method was immunoSEQ multiplex PCR. The data show 25,000 to 35,000 clones, around nine tenths seen once. The sequencing input was PBMCs. The receptors shown here come from a human donor with pancreatic ductal adenocarcinoma.

The chain is built from TRBV4-1 and TRBJ2-1; 13 bases are shared with TRBD2. The CDR3 contains 20 residues. From germline, CDR1 is MGHRA and CDR2 YSYEKL. V shed 7 bases, J shed 0 bases, and the junction held 15 bases outside the gene matches. The CDR3: CASTGRGLAGSFSSYNEQFF. The DNA for the CDR3 is TGCGCCAGCACCGGTCGGGGACTAGCGGGATCATTTAGCTCCTACAATGAGCAGTTCTTC.

This chain uses TRBV5-4 with TRBJ2-1; D ambiguous. Germline V gene data show CDR1 as SGHNT and CDR2 as YYREEE (reference sequence). Trimming shortened V by 5 bases and J by 3 bases, and 21 bases separated the two germline ends. The CDR3 length is 17 residues. CDR3 sequence (DNA): TGTGCCAGCAGACCGCATCAGAGCAGAAACGTCTACAATGAGCAGTTCTTC. Translating it yields CASRPHQSRNVYNEQFF.

V gene TRBV5-1 combines with J gene TRBJ2-2, with TRBD1 identical over 11 bases. The germline gives CDR1 SGHRS, CDR2 YFSETQ. Losses at the gene ends were 4 bases for V and 4 bases for J; bases not matched to a gene: 6. The CDR3 loop spans 16 amino acids. The CDR3 here is CASSRDGTGGTGELFF. CDR3 in DNA: TGCGCCAGCAGCCGAGATGGGACAGGGGGCACCGGGGAGCTGTTTTTT.

The chain has TRBV6-6 and TRBJ1-1, with no clear D. Trimming left V 2 bases short and J 3 bases short, with 7 bases between. The CDR3 spans 13 residues. Germline V gene lookup returns CDR1 MNHNY and CDR2 SVGAGI (reference sequence). The CDR3 reads CASSYKLYTEAFF. The CDR3 DNA reads as TGTGCCAGCAGTTACAAGCTGTACACTGAAGCTTTCTTT.

This clone showed up just once. The J gene is TRBJ2-6, the V gene TRBV9; no clear D. The CDR3 totals 14 residues. Trimming cost V 6 bases and J 0 bases, with 7 bases left between them. The germline CDR1 and CDR2 sequences are SGDLS and YYNGEE. This CDR3 is CASTPSSGANVLTF. The CDR3 DNA sequence: TGTGCCAGCACACCTAGCTCTGGGGCCAACGTCCTGACTTTC.

This clone occurred a few times. The chain carries TRBV27 and TRBJ1-2; no definite D call. Trimming pared 3 bases from V and 2 bases from J, leaving 7 bases between. The germline gives CDR1 MNHEY, CDR2 SMNVEV (reference sequence). This CDR3 contains 13 residues. The CDR3 DNA reads as TGTGCCAGCAGTTTTAACACCAACTATGGCTACACCTTC. Translated, it gives CASSFNTNYGYTF.

This clone was counted a single time. The J gene is TRBJ2-5, the V gene TRBV1; whether TRBD1, the table's D call, matches the DNA was not checked. Matching the DNA end better, TRBJ2-7 makes the J call doubtful. TRBV1 is a pseudogene segment. The CDR3 length is 13 residues. As DNA, the CDR3 is TGCACCAGCAGGGTGGAGGGGGCCAACGAGCAGTACTTC. Its translation is CTSRVEGANEQYF.